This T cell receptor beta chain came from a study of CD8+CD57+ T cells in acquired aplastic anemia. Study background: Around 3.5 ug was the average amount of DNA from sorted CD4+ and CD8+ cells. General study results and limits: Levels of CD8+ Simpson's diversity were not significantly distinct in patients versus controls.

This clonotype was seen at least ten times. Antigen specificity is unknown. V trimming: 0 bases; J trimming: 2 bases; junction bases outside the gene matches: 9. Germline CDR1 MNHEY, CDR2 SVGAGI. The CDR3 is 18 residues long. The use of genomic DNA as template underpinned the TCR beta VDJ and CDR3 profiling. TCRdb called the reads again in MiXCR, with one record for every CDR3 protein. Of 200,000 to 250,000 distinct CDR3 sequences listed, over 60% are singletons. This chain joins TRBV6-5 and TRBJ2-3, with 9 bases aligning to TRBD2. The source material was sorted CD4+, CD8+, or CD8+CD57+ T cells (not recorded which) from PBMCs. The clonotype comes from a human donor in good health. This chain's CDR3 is CASSYSIGVAGDTDTQYF. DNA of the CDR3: TGTGCCAGCAGTTACTCGATTGGCGTAGCGGGGGACACAGATACGCAGTATTTT.